This T cell receptor (beta chain) was obtained from a study of breast tumors, draining lymph nodes, adjacent tissues. As concerns this clonotype: Its antigen is as yet unknown.

TCRdb called the multiplex PCR reads again in MiXCR, with one record for every CDR3 protein. This sample has about 7,600 distinct CDR3 sequences; around 70% occur once, and the top ten carry approximately 45%. Findings and caveats of the study: Luminal-like breast cancer showed significantly greater tumor-nontumor repertoire similarity than basal-like breast cancer did.

The sequencing input was tumor-adjacent breast tissue. The TCR was taken from a female donor with breast cancer. Some clones in this sample may be carry-over from other donors' samples.

Written as DNA, the CDR3 is TGCAGTGCTGGGTGGGGGCTAGAAAACACCATATATTTT. It yields the protein CSAGWGLENTIYF. The chain has TRBV20-1 and TRBJ1-3; maybe TRBD1 (6 bases). This CDR3 comprises 13 residues. V dropped 5 bases and J dropped 6 bases, with 14 bases sitting between them. Germline V lookup: CDR1 DFQATT, CDR2 SNEGSKA (reference sequence).